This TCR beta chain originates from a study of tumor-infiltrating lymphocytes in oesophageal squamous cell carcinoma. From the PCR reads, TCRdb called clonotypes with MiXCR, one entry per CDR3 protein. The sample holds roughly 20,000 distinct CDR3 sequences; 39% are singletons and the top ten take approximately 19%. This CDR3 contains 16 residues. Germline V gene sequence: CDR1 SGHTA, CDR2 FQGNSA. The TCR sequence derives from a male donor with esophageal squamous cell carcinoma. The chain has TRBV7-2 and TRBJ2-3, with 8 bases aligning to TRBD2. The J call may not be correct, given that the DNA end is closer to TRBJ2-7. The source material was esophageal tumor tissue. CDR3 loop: CASSLATGGPHNEQYF. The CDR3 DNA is TGTGCCAGCAGCTTAGCGACGGGAGGGCCACACAACGAGCAGTACTTC.